The 21 T cell receptor beta chains below were found in one sample sequenced in a study of blood T cell repertoires in COVID-19. Sequenced by immunoSEQ multiplex PCR; TCRdb stores in-frame clones only, minus some. In the table there are about 200,000 clones, about 83% of which are singletons. Sequencing was done on a sample of PBMCs or T cells enriched from blood (not recorded which). Every receptor here comes from a man between 35 and 55 years old with acute COVID-19.

The chain uses TRBV7-3 and TRBJ2-2, with a tentative D call TRBD2 (5 bases). The V gene lost 0 bases and the J gene lost 3 bases, with 11 bases spanning the gap. The CDR3 spans 16 residues. Germline assignment: CDR1 SGHTA and CDR2 FQGTGA. CDR3: CASSLTVTGYTGELFF. CDR3 bases: TGTGCCAGCAGCTTAACAGTAACGGGGTACACCGGGGAGCTGTTTTTT.

The rearrangement links TRBV21-1 to TRBJ2-7; TRBD2 is the table's D call and was not checked against the DNA. TRBV21-1 is designated a pseudogene. The CDR3 loop spans 18 amino acids. In nucleotides, the CDR3 is TGTGCCCTCAAGATCACGTATTTGGAGACTAGGAGGGATTACGAGCAGTACTTC. Translated: CALKITYLETRRDYEQYF.

This clone has a handful of counts. The J gene is TRBJ2-7, the V gene TRBV5-6; TRBD2 aligns across 8 bases. Germline trimming cut 5 bases from V and 4 bases from J; bases unmatched to any gene: 5. CDR3 size: 13 residues. CDR1 and CDR2 from the germline V gene are SGHDT and YYEEEE. For the CDR3, the DNA is TGTGCCAGCAGGTCGGCTAGCGGGTACGAGCAGTACTTC. Its translation is CASRSASGYEQYF.

This chain joins TRBV9 and TRBJ1-3, with D uncertain. Germline V gene data show CDR1 as SGDLS and CDR2 as YYNGEE. The ends were cut back, 3 bases at V and 4 bases at J, with 5 bases in the middle. This CDR3 contains 12 residues. The CDR3, as DNA: TGTGCCAGCAGCGCCTCGGGAAACACCATATATTTT. The encoded protein is CASSASGNTIYF. Together with reference TRBV9 and TRBJ1-3, the CDR3 gives the full variable domain: DSGVTQTPKHLITATGQRVTLRCSPRSGDLSVYWYQQSLDQGLQFLIQYYNGEERAKGNILERFSAQQFPDLHSELNLSSLELGDSALYFCASSASGNTIYFGEGSWLTVV.

The rearrangement links TRBV27 to TRBJ2-5, with D possibly being TRBD2 (6 bases). V lost 6 bases to trimming and J lost 4 bases, with 15 bases between them. The CDR3 totals 14 residues. Germline V gives CDR1 MNHEY, CDR2 SMNVEV (reference sequence). Here the CDR3 reads CASRPLAGGETQYF. The CDR3 coding sequence is TGTGCCAGCAGACCTCTCGCCGGGGGAGAGACCCAGTACTTC.

The chain links TRBV7-9 to TRBJ1-5; 7 nucleotides line up with TRBD1. Trimming cost V 0 bases and J 4 bases; bases outside gene matches: 3. Germline V gene sequence: CDR1 SEHNR, CDR2 FQNEAQ (reference sequence). CDR3 length: 15 amino acids. Here the CDR3 reads CASSLAGTDNQPQHF. The CDR3 DNA sequence: TGTGCCAGCAGCTTAGCCGGGACAGATAATCAGCCCCAGCATTTT.

This chain connects TRBV28 to TRBJ1-5, with D possibly matching TRBD1 (5 bases). The germline gives CDR1 MDHEN, CDR2 SYDVKM. The CDR3 contains 13 residues. Trimming took 2 bases from V and 6 from J, leaving 8 bases between them. The CDR3 coding sequence is TGTGCCAGCAGTTTAGACGGGGGTCAGCCCCAGCATTTT. Translation gives CASSLDGGQPQHF.

In DNA form, the CDR3 reads TGTGCCAGCAGTTTTCTCACTAGCGGGAGAGGGAATGAGCAGTTCTTC. It codes for CASSFLTSGRGNEQFF. The rearrangement links TRBV6-5 to TRBJ2-1; 11 nucleotides align to TRBD2. This CDR3 contains 16 residues. With 4 bases clipped from V and 7 bases from J, the junction kept 9 bases outside the gene matches. Germline V gene lookup returns CDR1 MNHEY and CDR2 SVGAGI.

This clone has more than one count but fewer than ten. This chain links TRBV3-1 (or the pseudogene TRBV3-2) with TRBJ2-3, with TRBD2 matching 12 bases. Germline lookup yields CDR1 LGHDT and CDR2 YNNKEL (reference sequence). V gave up 6 bases and J gave up 2 bases; unmatched junction bases: 12. This CDR3 region has 18 residues. In DNA, the CDR3 is TGTGCCAGCAGACCTAGCGGGAGGGCCGATGTCTACACAGATACGCAGTATTTT. Translation gives CASRPSGRADVYTDTQYF.

This rearrangement joins TRBV27 to TRBJ2-5; D gene ambiguous. Per germline, CDR1 MNHEY and CDR2 SMNVEV (reference sequence). V shed 5 bases and J shed 4 bases, with 14 bases lying between them. The CDR3 runs to 14 residues. CDR3 sequence reads: CASSRIGGPETQYF. For the CDR3, the DNA is TGTGCCAGCAGTAGAATCGGCGGTCCAGAGACCCAGTACTTC.

This chain uses TRBV4-1 with TRBJ2-3; the match to TRBD2 covers 11 bases. J gave up 5 bases and V 8 bases, and 21 bases lay outside the gene matches. CDR3 length: 19 amino acids. Looked up from germline, CDR1 is MGHRA and CDR2 is YSYEKL. The CDR3 loop reads CASSIMASGRTLMGDTQYF. CDR3 bases: TGCGCCAGCTCTATAATGGCTAGCGGGAGGACCCTTATGGGAGATACGCAGTATTTT.

This chain links TRBV7-9 with TRBJ2-3; D might be TRBD2 (6 bases). The CDR3 runs 16 residues. The germline gives CDR1 SEHNR, CDR2 FQNEAQ (reference sequence). The V gene lost 1 base and the J gene lost 2 bases, with 13 bases spanning the gap. CDR3: CASSLVGGAITDTQYF. CDR3 in DNA: TGTGCCAGCAGCTTAGTTGGCGGGGCCATCACAGATACGCAGTATTTT.

The chain employs TRBV4-2 and TRBJ2-3; possible D gene TRBD2, 6 bases. V was cut by 3 bases and J by 4 bases, with 17 bases left in between. This CDR3 has 16 residues. Looked up from germline, CDR1 is LGHNA and CDR2 is YNFKEQ. The CDR3 here is CASSQEPGVAADTQYF. In nucleotides, the CDR3 is TGTGCCAGCAGCCAGGAGCCTGGAGTAGCGGCAGATACGCAGTATTTT.

The rearrangement links TRBV12-3 or TRBV12-4 to TRBJ1-2, with a possible D match to TRBD1 (6 bases). V was trimmed by 5 bases and J by 3 bases, leaving 10 bases between them. This CDR3 has 13 residues. This CDR3 reads CASSRGFDYGYTF. CDR3 coding DNA: TGTGCCAGCAGTAGGGGGTTCGACTATGGCTACACCTTC.

The chain is built from TRBV19 and TRBJ2-1, with 8 bases that match TRBD2. J was trimmed by 0 bases and V by 3 bases; bases with no gene match: 7. Per the germline V gene, CDR1 is LNHDA and CDR2 is SQIVND (reference sequence). The CDR3 runs 17 residues. The CDR3 DNA is TGTGCCAGTAGTATTCGGCTAGCGGGCAGCTCCTACAATGAGCAGTTCTTC. The encoded protein is CASSIRLAGSSYNEQFF. The whole variable domain, remainder taken from reference TRBV19 and TRBJ2-1, is DGGITQSPKYLFRKEGQNVTLSCEQNLNHDAMYWYRQDPGQGLRLIYYSQIVNDFQKGDIAEGYSVSREKKESFPLTVTSAQKNPTAFYLCASSIRLAGSSYNEQFFGPGTRLTVL.

The chain uses TRBV19 and TRBJ1-5, with 8 bases identical to TRBD1. CDR3 length: 15 residues. V was pared by 3 bases and J by 9 bases, with 10 bases of the junction left unmatched. The germline gives CDR1 LNHDA, CDR2 SQIVND (reference sequence). Written as DNA, the CDR3 is TGTGCCAGTAGTATCAGGTCCCAGGGGGCGATGCCCCAGCATTTT. Its translation is CASSIRSQGAMPQHF.

The V gene is TRBV10-3, the J gene TRBJ2-1, with TRBD1 identical over 8 bases. V was pared by 4 bases and J by 1 base, with 0 bases of the junction left unmatched. The CDR3 covers 14 residues. The germline CDR1 and CDR2 sequences are ENHRY and SYGVKD. CDR3 amino acids: CAISGTGSYNEQFF. Written as DNA, the CDR3 is TGTGCCATCAGTGGGACAGGGTCCTACAATGAGCAGTTCTTC.

V is TRBV21-1 and J is TRBJ1-5; the DNA was not compared with TRBD1, the D call given in the table. TRBV21-1 is marked as a pseudogene. There are 16 residues in the CDR3. CDR3 DNA sequence: TGTGCCAGCAGCAAAGCCCGGACAGGGTCTAATCAGCCCCAGCATTTT. Its translation: CASSKARTGSNQPQHF.

The gene calls are TRBV28 and TRBJ2-7, with 9 bases aligning to TRBD2. V gave up 2 bases and J gave up 3 bases; unmatched junction bases: 8. The CDR3 length is 16 residues. Germline CDR1 MDHEN, CDR2 SYDVKM. CDR3 loop: CASSLNIAGVIYEQYF. Written as DNA, the CDR3 is TGTGCCAGCAGTTTAAATATAGCGGGAGTTATCTACGAGCAGTACTTC.

The chain uses TRBV6-1 and TRBJ2-5, with D possibly matching TRBD2 (6 bases). The CDR3 is 15 amino acids. V lost 3 bases and J lost 7, with 18 bases in between. The germline gives CDR1 MNHNS, CDR2 SASEGT. CDR3: CASSDRWGLFGTQYF. The CDR3 DNA follows: TGTGCCAGCAGTGACCGATGGGGACTGTTCGGGACCCAGTACTTC.

This chain connects TRBV7-9 to TRBJ1-1; D call uncertain. The CDR3 length is 17 residues. V was cut by 1 base and J by 0 bases, with 15 bases left in between. The germline V gene encodes CDR1 SEHNR and CDR2 FQNEAQ (reference sequence). CDR3 sequence reads: CASSLGFMGQVNTEAFF. DNA of the CDR3: TGTGCCAGCAGCTTAGGTTTTATGGGCCAGGTGAACACTGAAGCTTTCTTT.